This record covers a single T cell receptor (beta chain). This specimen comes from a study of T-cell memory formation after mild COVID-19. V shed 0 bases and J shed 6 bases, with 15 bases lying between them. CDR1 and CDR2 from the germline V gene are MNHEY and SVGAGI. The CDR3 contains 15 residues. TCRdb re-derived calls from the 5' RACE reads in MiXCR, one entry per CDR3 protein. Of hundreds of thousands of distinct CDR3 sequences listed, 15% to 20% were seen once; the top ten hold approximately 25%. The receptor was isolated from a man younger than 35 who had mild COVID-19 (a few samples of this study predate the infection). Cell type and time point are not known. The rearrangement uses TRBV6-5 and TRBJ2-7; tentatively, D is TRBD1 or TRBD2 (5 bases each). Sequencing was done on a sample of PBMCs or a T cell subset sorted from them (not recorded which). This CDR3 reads CASSYSYGTLPEQYF. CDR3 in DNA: TGTGCCAGCAGTTACTCCTACGGGACGCTCCCCGAGCAGTACTTC.